This paragraph reports one T cell receptor (beta chain). Its target is not known. Method: immunoSEQ multiplex PCR; TCRdb's copy keeps in-frame clones and lacks some. The table has approximately 98,000 clones, nearly 90% seen once. The data were taken from a study of Tregs in tolerant kidney transplant recipients. At the level of the study: Mixed chimerism was transient after nonmyeloablative marrow transplants from related graft donors.

Unstimulated regulatory T cells (CD4+CD25+CD127-), CD4+CD25- non-regulatory cells, CD4 and CD8 cells were FACS-sorted from thawed PBMCs. Findings and limits, study-wide: Some patients' samples used different primers over time, so nucleotide sequences weren't comparable.

CDR1 and CDR2 from the germline V gene are SGHRS and YFSETQ. There are 14 residues in the CDR3. V was cut by 4 bases and J by 1 base, with 11 bases left in between. The sample here was CD4+ T cells from blood, taken before the transplant. This receptor was obtained from a human donor who received a combined kidney and bone marrow transplant. The chain combines TRBV5-1 with TRBJ1-1; D not certain. CDR3 bases: TGCGCCAGCAGCGTGCAGGTGGGGAACACTGAAGCTTTCTTT. Its protein is CASSVQVGNTEAFF.